This T cell receptor beta chain was recovered during a study of Tregs in tolerant kidney transplant recipients. V lost 4 bases to trimming and J lost 4 bases, with 15 bases between them. Germline V gene data show CDR1 as SGHRS and CDR2 as YFSETQ. This CDR3 is 15 amino acids long. Using immunoSEQ multiplex PCR, the repertoire was profiled, and TCRdb retains in-frame clones only, with some absent. The sample records roughly 250,000 clones, about 86% being singletons. Study results and limitations: Validation in larger populations is needed because few patients were studied. The most relevant donor-specific Treg TCRbeta repertoire apparently came from expansion with activated donor B cells. Biological reproducibility was not directly addressed, but technical replication error appeared minimal.

In regard to this clone: Its antigen is unidentified.

Sequencing was carried out using CD4+ T cells from blood. This sequence originates from a human donor in good health. The chain employs TRBV5-1 and TRBJ1-3; unclear D gene. CDR3 DNA: TGCGCCAGCAGCCCAGGCCAGTGGTTCGGAAACACCATATATTTT. Translated: CASSPGQWFGNTIYF.